Sequencing of this T cell receptor beta chain was carried out in a study of blood T cell repertoires in COVID-19. Germline V gene data show CDR1 as SGHRS and CDR2 as YFSETQ. V lost 0 bases, J lost 1 base, and 3 bases stayed unmatched. This CDR3 comprises 16 residues. Sequencing was performed with immunoSEQ multiplex PCR; in TCRdb, only in-frame clones are kept and a portion is missing. The sample has 150,000 to 200,000 clones; more than 75% are singletons. The clonotype comes from a woman aged 45-60 years with acute COVID-19. The genes are TRBV5-1 and TRBJ2-4; 8 bases fit TRBD1. Sequenced: PBMCs or T cells enriched from blood (not recorded which). CDR3 bases: TGCGCCAGCAGCTTGGGGACAGGGTCGGCCAAAAACATTCAGTACTTC. This translates into CASSLGTGSAKNIQYF.